The 32 T cell receptor beta chains in this list originate from one sample, sequenced in a study of blood T cell repertoires in COVID-19. Measured with immunoSEQ multiplex PCR; TCRdb has only the in-frame clones, and not every one. The sample has approximately 160,000 clones, around 84% seen once. The sequenced material came from PBMCs or T cells enriched from blood (not recorded which). The receptors originated from a woman between 45 and 60 years old who had recovered from COVID-19.

The chain employs TRBV5-5 and TRBJ2-7; 11 nucleotides match TRBD2. The CDR3 loop spans 14 amino acids. J gave up 2 bases and V 5 bases, and 3 bases lay outside the gene matches. The germline V gene encodes CDR1 SGHKS and CDR2 YYEKEE (reference sequence). The CDR3 DNA follows: TGTGCCAGCAGACCGGGACTAGCGGCCTACGAGCAGTACTTC. Amino acid sequence: CASRPGLAAYEQYF.

The J gene is TRBJ2-5, the V gene TRBV25-1; 11 nucleotides agree with TRBD2. The germline V gene has CDR1 MGHDK and CDR2 SYGVNS. This CDR3 comprises 16 residues. After removal of 8 bases from V and 4 bases from J, the junction contained 12 bases not matched to a gene. The CDR3 DNA is TGTGCCAGCGGTCCCCTCGGACTAGCGGGTCCAGAGACCCAGTACTTC. It yields the protein CASGPLGLAGPETQYF. Full variable domain (rest looked up from reference TRBV25-1 and TRBJ2-5): EADIYQTPRYLVIGTGKKITLECSQTMGHDKMYWYQQDPGMELHLIHYSYGVNSTEKGDLSSESTVSRIRTEHFPLTLESARPSHTSQYLCASGPLGLAGPETQYFGPGTRLLVL.

Only one count was recorded for this clone. The rearrangement uses TRBV28 and TRBJ1-2; D is perhaps TRBD1 (6 bases). The CDR3 has 14 residues. Trimming stripped 5 bases from V and 5 bases from J, with 15 bases between. The germline V gene encodes CDR1 MDHEN and CDR2 SYDVKM. The CDR3 DNA is TGTGCCAGCAGTCCACCCCGGGACACTTATGGCTACACCTTC. Encoded protein: CASSPPRDTYGYTF.

This clone was picked up a small number of times. The chain combines TRBV9 with TRBJ1-2; unclear D gene. This CDR3 is built from 13 residues. V was cut by 2 bases and J by 1 base, with 6 bases left in between. Germline CDR1 SGDLS, CDR2 YYNGEE. CDR3 amino acids: CASSVADNYGYTF. In nucleotides, the CDR3 is TGTGCCAGCAGCGTCGCAGATAACTATGGCTACACCTTC. The full variable domain, in which reference TRBV9 and TRBJ1-2 provide the parts outside the CDR3, is DSGVTQTPKHLITATGQRVTLRCSPRSGDLSVYWYQQSLDQGLQFLIQYYNGEERAKGNILERFSAQQFPDLHSELNLSSLELGDSALYFCASSVADNYGYTFGSGTRLTVV.

The chain combines TRBV18 with TRBJ2-1; tentative D call: TRBD2 (6 bases). CDR3 length: 15 amino acids. Germline CDR1 KGHSH, CDR2 LQKENI. V was clipped by 4 bases and J by 2 bases, with 12 bases between them. This chain's CDR3 is CASSQGTGAYNEQFF. The CDR3 coding sequence is TGTGCCAGCTCACAAGGCACGGGGGCCTACAATGAGCAGTTCTTC.

The gene calls are TRBV27 and TRBJ1-1; D ambiguous. The V end lost 8 bases, the J end lost 5 bases, and 12 bases lay between the germline ends. The CDR3 totals 12 residues. Germline lookup yields CDR1 MNHEY and CDR2 SMNVEV (reference sequence). The CDR3 is CASRSRWTEAFF. The CDR3 DNA sequence: TGTGCCAGCCGAAGCAGGTGGACTGAAGCTTTCTTT.

Only one count was recorded for this clone. This chain joins TRBV7-3 and TRBJ2-3; 10 bases match TRBD1. V dropped 1 base and J dropped 3; count of bases not matched to a gene: 1. The germline V gene encodes CDR1 SGHTA and CDR2 FQGTGA. The CDR3 extends over 15 amino acids. This CDR3 reads CASSLRQGATDTQYF. The CDR3 DNA follows: TGTGCCAGCAGCTTAAGACAGGGGGCGACAGATACGCAGTATTTT.

V is TRBV2 and J is TRBJ1-2; 7 bases agree with TRBD1. The CDR3 has 15 amino acids. Germline CDR1 SNHLY, CDR2 FYNNEI. The V segment lost 7 bases and the J segment 6 bases; nucleotides outside the gene matches: 14. The CDR3 DNA reads TGTGCCAGCACGTATGGAGGGACAGCCGTGAATGGCTACACCTTC. Residues: CASTYGGTAVNGYTF.

The V call is TRBV12-3 or TRBV12-4, the J call TRBJ2-5, with 7 bases lining up with TRBD2. J was trimmed by 4 bases and V by 3 bases; bases with no gene match: 2. The CDR3 runs 13 residues. CDR3 sequence reads: CASSFSGGETQYF. The CDR3 DNA sequence: TGTGCCAGCAGTTTTTCGGGGGGAGAGACCCAGTACTTC.

The rearrangement joins TRBV10-3 to TRBJ1-1; TRBD1 is a possible D gene (6 bases). The CDR3 sequence is 16 residues long. Germline V CDR1 and CDR2: ENHRY, SYGVKD. Trimming cost V 5 bases and J 4 bases, with 20 bases left between them. The CDR3 DNA follows: TGTGCCATCAGTATGAGGCAGGGGAAGGGGCCCACTGAAGCTTTCTTT. Translating gives CAISMRQGKGPTEAFF.

The rearrangement uses TRBV7-2 and TRBJ2-3; D gene ambiguous. The germline V gene has CDR1 SGHTA and CDR2 FQGNSA. The CDR3 is 16 residues long. Trimming removed 3 bases from V and 0 bases from J, with 13 bases in between. The CDR3 DNA reads as TGTGCCAGCAGCTTGCTTAACCCGACTAGCACAGATACGCAGTATTTT. Protein product: CASSLLNPTSTDTQYF.

V is TRBV7-8 and J is TRBJ1-1; the match to TRBD1 covers 9 bases. The V gene's germline CDR1 is SGHVS and CDR2 FQNEAQ. This CDR3 region has 18 residues. Losses at the gene ends were 7 bases for V and 1 base for J; bases not matched to a gene: 16. CDR3: CASTQGTGTGQGNTEAFF. CDR3 DNA sequence: TGTGCCAGCACCCAAGGTACCGGGACAGGGCAGGGGAACACTGAAGCTTTCTTT.

The V call is TRBV11-2, the J call TRBJ1-5; 8 positions agree with TRBD1. CDR1 is SGHAT and CDR2 is FQNNGV in the germline V gene. The CDR3 runs to 15 residues. J lost 6 bases, V lost 1 base, and 5 bases had no gene match. CDR3 in DNA: TGTGCCAGCAGCTTAGGGCAGGGGGCTGGTCAGCCCCAGCATTTT. Translating it yields CASSLGQGAGQPQHF.

The rearrangement links TRBV27 to TRBJ1-2; D gene unclear. Germline assignment: CDR1 MNHEY and CDR2 SMNVEV (reference sequence). The germline V and J ends were trimmed by 3 bases and 4 bases, with 9 bases remaining between them. The CDR3 consists of 13 residues. CDR3 amino acids: CASSFTGSYGYTF. The CDR3 region has the DNA TGTGCCAGCAGTTTTACGGGAAGCTATGGCTACACCTTC.

This clone was observed a few times. The chain recombines TRBV6-6 with TRBJ2-7; TRBD1 aligns across 10 bases. From germline, CDR1 is MNHNY and CDR2 SVGAGI (reference sequence). V was pared by 5 bases and J by 2 bases, with 6 bases of the junction left unmatched. The length of the CDR3 is 15 residues. In DNA form, the CDR3 reads TGTGCCAGCAGTCCTCGACAGGGGGCGGCCTACGAGCAGTACTTC. Translating gives CASSPRQGAAYEQYF.

This chain uses TRBV7-9 with TRBJ2-5, with D unclear. The CDR3 contains 11 residues. Germline CDR1 and CDR2: SEHNR and FQNEAQ (reference sequence). V was cut by 5 bases and J by 5 bases, with 6 bases left in between. The CDR3 here is CASSAAETQYF. The CDR3 coding sequence is TGTGCCAGCAGCGCCGCGGAGACCCAGTACTTC. The full variable domain, completed using reference TRBV7-9 and TRBJ2-5, is DTGVSQNPRHKITKRGQNVTFRCDPISEHNRLYWYRQTLGQGPEFLTYFQNEAQLEKSRLLSDRFSAERPKGSFSTLEIQRTEQGDSAMYLCASSAAETQYFGPGTRLLVL.

The chain carries TRBV5-8 and TRBJ2-7; the D gene is possibly TRBD1 (6 bases). Germline V gives CDR1 SGHTS, CDR2 YDEGEE. This CDR3 comprises 17 residues. V was trimmed by 2 bases and J by 0 bases, leaving 18 bases between them. The CDR3 reads CASSFFTRTENSYEQYF. The CDR3 DNA is TGTGCCAGCAGCTTTTTCACCCGGACAGAGAACTCCTACGAGCAGTACTTC.

This clone was observed a few times. The rearrangement links TRBV2 to TRBJ1-6; TRBD1 might be the D (6 bases). Trimming cost V 4 bases and J 9 bases, with 13 bases left between them. The germline gives CDR1 SNHLY, CDR2 FYNNEI. This CDR3 comprises 14 residues. The CDR3 here is CASSAGARSSPLHF. CDR3 nucleotides: TGTGCCAGCAGTGCAGGGGCGCGGAGTTCACCCCTCCACTTT.

This clone was seen once. The gene calls are TRBV12-5 and TRBJ1-5; the D gene is possibly TRBD1 (5 bases). Germline assignment: CDR1 LGHNT and CDR2 FRNRAP. This CDR3 has 11 residues. V gave up 6 bases and J gave up 9 bases, with 9 bases separating them. In nucleotides, the CDR3 is TGTGCTAGTGGCCGGGGGGGGCCCCAGCATTTT. Amino acids: CASGRGGPQHF.

This clone was seen just once. The J gene is TRBJ1-2, the V gene TRBV5-1; 7 bases align to TRBD1. CDR3 size: 13 residues. The germline V gene encodes CDR1 SGHRS and CDR2 YFSETQ. V shed 2 bases, J shed 8 bases, and the junction held 6 bases outside the gene matches. The CDR3 coding sequence is TGCGCCAGCAGCTTCGAGGGGGCCCAGGGCTACACCTTC. This translates into CASSFEGAQGYTF.

The CDR3 sequence is CASSPYRATDTQYF. CDR3 sequence (DNA): TGTGCCAGCTCACCGTATCGCGCCACAGATACGCAGTATTTT. The chain has TRBV18 and TRBJ2-3, with D unclear. The CDR3 extends over 14 amino acids. Germline CDR1 reads KGHSH; CDR2 reads LQKENI. V gave up 3 bases and J gave up 2 bases, with 9 bases separating them.

To note about this clone: An end of the junction differs from the germline gene, which may be a read error. CDR3 region: CASSSLTTTGNTEAFF. DNA of the CDR3: TGTGCTAGCAGCTCCCTCACGACGACGGGGAACACTGAAGCTTTCTTT. The chain recombines TRBV7-7 with TRBJ1-1; no definite D call. Germline assignment: CDR1 SSHAT and CDR2 FNYEAQ (reference sequence). This CDR3 comprises 16 residues.

The V call is TRBV3-1 (or the pseudogene TRBV3-2), the J call TRBJ1-1; 9 nucleotides match TRBD1. The ends lost 5 bases at V and 8 bases at J; junction bases unmatched: 6. The CDR3 has 13 residues. Germline V gene data show CDR1 as LGHDT and CDR2 as YNNKEL (reference sequence). The CDR3 DNA is TGTGCCAGCAGCGCAACAGGGGGCGCCGAAGCTTTCTTT. Protein product: CASSATGGAEAFF.

This chain joins TRBV2 and TRBJ2-2; perhaps TRBD2 as D (5 bases). Germline V CDR1 and CDR2: SNHLY, FYNNEI. The V gene lost 7 bases and the J gene lost 3 bases, with 15 bases spanning the gap. This CDR3 region has 15 residues. For the CDR3, the DNA is TGTGCCAGCATGAGGGCTAGCATGGACACCGGGGAGCTGTTTTTT. This encodes CASMRASMDTGELFF.

The chain carries TRBV7-2 and TRBJ2-7, with D tentatively TRBD2 (5 bases). Germline V gene data show CDR1 as SGHTA and CDR2 as FQGNSA. Trimming shortened V by 1 base and J by 2 bases, and 9 bases separated the two germline ends. This CDR3 is 14 amino acids long. The CDR3 region is CASSLEVGAYEQYF. Here the CDR3 DNA reads TGTGCCAGCAGCTTAGAGGTCGGGGCCTACGAGCAGTACTTC.

This chain connects TRBV28 to TRBJ1-6, with a weak D call TRBD1 (6 bases). The germline V gene has CDR1 MDHEN and CDR2 SYDVKM. The CDR3 is 16 residues long. Trimming left V 7 bases short and J 8 bases short, with 21 bases between. The CDR3, as DNA: TGTGCCAGCACTGACAGGCTGTGGGTGCGGGATTCACCCCTCCACTTT. It translates to CASTDRLWVRDSPLHF.

This clone has only one observation. The chain recombines TRBV5-1 with TRBJ2-6; a weak D match, TRBD2 (5 bases). This CDR3 comprises 17 residues. With 0 bases removed from V and 4 bases from J, the gap between germline ends came to 14 bases. The germline CDR1 and CDR2 sequences are SGHRS and YFSETQ. The DNA of the CDR3 is TGCGCCAGCAGCTTGGCCCACTCGGGAACCGGGGCCAACGTCCTGACTTTC. It yields the protein CASSLAHSGTGANVLTF.

This chain joins TRBV6-5 and TRBJ1-6; TRBD1 is a possible D gene (5 bases). In germline, CDR1 is MNHEY, CDR2 SVGAGI. The CDR3 has 14 amino acids. V was trimmed by 6 bases and J by 7 bases, leaving 13 bases between them. CDR3 region: CASSNWGGNSPLHF. The CDR3 coding sequence is TGTGCCAGCAGCAATTGGGGGGGAAATTCACCCCTCCACTTT.

This clone was seen once. J is TRBJ2-6 and V is TRBV7-9, with a tentative D call TRBD1 (6 bases). The CDR3 is made up of 15 amino acids. The germline V gene has CDR1 SEHNR and CDR2 FQNEAQ (reference sequence). V was shortened by 6 bases and J by 9 bases, with 18 bases between the two germline ends. CDR3 region: CASRPGQTTNNVLTF. For the CDR3, the DNA is TGTGCCAGCAGACCCGGACAGACAACAAACAACGTCCTGACTTTC.

This clone has a handful of counts. V gene TRBV7-9 combines with J gene TRBJ2-4; the D gene is possibly TRBD2 (6 bases). The CDR3 length is 15 residues. Trimming took off 5 bases at V and 1 base at J, with 12 bases between the two ends. Germline loops: CDR1 SEHNR, CDR2 FQNEAQ (reference sequence). The CDR3 is CASSPVGGAKNIQYF. DNA for the CDR3: TGTGCCAGCAGCCCCGTTGGAGGGGCCAAAAACATTCAGTACTTC.

The chain carries TRBV18 and TRBJ1-6; TRBD1 is a possible D gene (6 bases). CDR1 and CDR2 (germline): KGHSH, LQKENI. This CDR3 contains 14 residues. V gave up 3 bases and J gave up 5 bases, with 8 bases separating them. This CDR3 is CASSPAGDNSPLHF. The CDR3 region has the DNA TGTGCCAGCTCACCGGCAGGGGATAATTCACCCCTCCACTTT.

Only one count was recorded for this clone. The chain combines TRBV28 with TRBJ1-1; weak D call: TRBD1 (5 bases). The CDR3 sequence is 14 residues long. CDR1 is MDHEN and CDR2 is SYDVKM in the germline V gene. Trimming pared 3 bases from V and 1 base from J, leaving 9 bases between. The CDR3 nucleotides read TGTGCCAGCAGTTTCCCCGACAGGAACACTGAAGCTTTCTTT. As protein: CASSFPDRNTEAFF.